This T cell receptor beta chain appears in the sequencing data of a study of T cell responses to AZD1222 COVID-19 vaccine. Study conclusions and caveats: At baseline, seropositivity was found in only a handful of AZD1222 recipients. Donors in the cohort were predominantly white British and more often female, and clonal diversity was possibly underestimated. Recipients of two AZD1222 doses showed rising Spike-specific TCR breadth and depth. The reported proportion of spike-specific TCRs targeting unmutated variant regions was nearly half.

V was trimmed by 4 bases and J by 0 bases, leaving 12 bases between them. This CDR3 contains 15 residues. Germline CDR1 and CDR2: SGHKS and YYEKEE (reference sequence). Notes on this clone: Its antigen is unidentified.

The data were produced by immunoSEQ multiplex PCR, yet TCRdb's version contains in-frame clones alone and is incomplete. The data show approximately 150,000 clones, approximately 90% seen once. The sequencing here drew on peripheral blood, taken on day 0 of AZD1222 vaccination. The chain has TRBV5-5 and TRBJ2-3, with D possibly being TRBD1 or TRBD2 (7 bases each). This receptor was obtained from an adult in good health. For the CDR3, the DNA is TGTGCCAGCAGCCCGGGGGGACAGAGCACAGATACGCAGTATTTT. Its translation: CASSPGGQSTDTQYF.